A single sample gave rise to the 2 T cell receptor beta chains below, sequenced in a study of beta chain features in type 1 diabetes. Sequenced material consisted of expressed TCRB transcripts (all of the isolated RNA was reverse transcribed). Measured with immunoSEQ multiplex PCR; TCRdb has only the in-frame clones, and not every one. The table has roughly 130,000 clones, just over 9% seen once; the top ten hold roughly 0.69%. Material for sequencing was central memory CD4+ T cells from blood. Receptors were obtained from a man in his late teens or twenties in good health.

The chain uses TRBV30 and TRBJ2-3; 9 nucleotides match TRBD1. V gave up 4 bases and J gave up 3 bases; unmatched junction bases: 8. The CDR3 extends over 15 amino acids. Per the germline V gene, CDR1 is GTSNPN and CDR2 is SVGIG (reference sequence). CDR3 sequence (DNA): TGTGCCTGGACTCTATGGGGGACAGGGACAGATACGCAGTATTTT. Protein product: CAWTLWGTGTDTQYF.

The chain has TRBV5-5 and TRBJ2-1; a possible D gene is TRBD2 (5 bases). V lost 4 bases to trimming and J lost 0 bases, with 11 bases between them. Germline lookup yields CDR1 SGHKS and CDR2 YYEKEE (reference sequence). The CDR3 contains 15 residues. Written as DNA, the CDR3 is TGTGCCAGCAGCCGAGGGATGGGCTCCTACAATGAGCAGTTCTTC. Translated, it gives CASSRGMGSYNEQFF.